The T cell receptor (beta chain) under discussion was sequenced for a study of T-cell reconstitution after alpha-beta-depleted transplantation in children. This clonotype was detected a few times. The CDR3 has 12 amino acids. Trimming shortened V by 3 bases and J by 5 bases, and 6 bases separated the two germline ends. Looked up from germline, CDR1 is SGDLS and CDR2 is YYNGEE. Researchers prepared the TCRbeta library using unique molecular identifiers, the study reports. In TCRdb, the PCR reads were re-called with MiXCR into one record per CDR3 protein. The sample lists approximately 400,000 distinct CDR3 sequences, under 13% seen once, with 4.5% to 7% in the top ten.

The sequence was obtained from a human donor who donated a stem cell graft to a child with acute myeloid leukemia. The starting material was PBMCs from the stem cell graft donor, obtained from the stem cell graft. The chain uses TRBV9 and TRBJ1-3; D call uncertain. The CDR3 DNA reads TGTGCCAGCAGCGCAGAACGAAACACCATATATTTT. Its translation is CASSAERNTIYF.